This T cell receptor beta chain was observed in a study of shared clonotypes between healthy human individuals. Overall study results and limits: A handful of donors shared 4.5% to 6.5% of their naive CD4 clonotypes.

On this clone: Its antigen is unknown.

Only CD45RO-negative cells positively selected for CCR7 counted as naive CD8 cells, so terminally differentiated effector memory CD45RA+ cells were excluded. CDR1 is MGHRA, CDR2 YSYEKL, per germline. CDR3 length: 15 residues. V was shortened by 4 bases and J by 4 bases, with 15 bases between the two germline ends. The assay was immunoSEQ multiplex PCR, and TCRdb's table has in-frame clones only and misses some. The data show some 2 million clones, roughly 95% seen once. The chain has TRBV4-1 and TRBJ2-3, with D maybe TRBD2 (7 bases). Sequenced input: naive CD8+ T cells sorted from blood. The TCR sequence derives from a man younger than 35 in good health. This CDR3 is CASSLAGAGSDTQYF. CDR3 nucleotides: TGCGCCAGCAGCCTCGCGGGGGCCGGTTCAGATACGCAGTATTTT.